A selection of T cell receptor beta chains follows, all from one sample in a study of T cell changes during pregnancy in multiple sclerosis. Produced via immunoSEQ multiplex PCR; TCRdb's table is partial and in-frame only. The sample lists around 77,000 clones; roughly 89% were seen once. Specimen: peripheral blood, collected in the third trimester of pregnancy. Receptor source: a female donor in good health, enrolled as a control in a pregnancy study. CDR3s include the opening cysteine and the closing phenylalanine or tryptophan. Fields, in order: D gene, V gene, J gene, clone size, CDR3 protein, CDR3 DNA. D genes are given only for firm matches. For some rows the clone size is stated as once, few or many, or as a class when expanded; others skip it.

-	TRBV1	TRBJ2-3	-	CTSSQTAGRGTDTQYF	TGCACCAGCAGCCAAACGGCAGGGAGGGGCACAGATACGCAGTATTTT
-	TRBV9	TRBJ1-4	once	CASSVAGEKLFF	TGTGCCAGCAGCGTAGCAGGCGAAAAACTGTTTTTT
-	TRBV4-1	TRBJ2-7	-	CASSQVLQGYEQYF	TGCGCCAGCAGCCAAGTATTGCAGGGCTACGAGCAGTACTTC
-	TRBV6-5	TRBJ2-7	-	CASSDRDIQYF	TGTGCCAGCAGTGACCGGGACATCCAGTACTTC
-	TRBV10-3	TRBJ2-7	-	CAIRAAGGGSRYEQYF	TGTGCCATCAGGGCCGCGGGCGGGGGCTCGCGCTACGAGCAGTACTTC
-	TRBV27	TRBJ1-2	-	CASRGHGRIDYGYTF	TGTGCCAGCAGGGGGCACGGGCGTATCGACTATGGCTACACCTTC
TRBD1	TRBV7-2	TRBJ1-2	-	CASSRSGTGGYGYTF	TGTGCCAGCAGCCGATCCGGGACAGGGGGCTATGGCTACACCTTC
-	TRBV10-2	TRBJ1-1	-	CASSRRDEAFF	TGCGCCAGCAGTCGCAGGGATGAAGCTTTCTTT
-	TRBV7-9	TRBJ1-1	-	CASSLGNAGREAFF	TGTGCCAGCAGCTTAGGGAATGCGGGGCGGGAAGCTTTCTTT
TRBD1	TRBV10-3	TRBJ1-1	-	CAISEGQGLNTEAFF	TGTGCCATCAGTGAGGGACAGGGGCTGAACACTGAAGCTTTCTTT
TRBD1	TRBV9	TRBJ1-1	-	CASSGTGLPEAFF	TGTGCCAGCAGCGGGACAGGTTTGCCTGAAGCTTTCTTT